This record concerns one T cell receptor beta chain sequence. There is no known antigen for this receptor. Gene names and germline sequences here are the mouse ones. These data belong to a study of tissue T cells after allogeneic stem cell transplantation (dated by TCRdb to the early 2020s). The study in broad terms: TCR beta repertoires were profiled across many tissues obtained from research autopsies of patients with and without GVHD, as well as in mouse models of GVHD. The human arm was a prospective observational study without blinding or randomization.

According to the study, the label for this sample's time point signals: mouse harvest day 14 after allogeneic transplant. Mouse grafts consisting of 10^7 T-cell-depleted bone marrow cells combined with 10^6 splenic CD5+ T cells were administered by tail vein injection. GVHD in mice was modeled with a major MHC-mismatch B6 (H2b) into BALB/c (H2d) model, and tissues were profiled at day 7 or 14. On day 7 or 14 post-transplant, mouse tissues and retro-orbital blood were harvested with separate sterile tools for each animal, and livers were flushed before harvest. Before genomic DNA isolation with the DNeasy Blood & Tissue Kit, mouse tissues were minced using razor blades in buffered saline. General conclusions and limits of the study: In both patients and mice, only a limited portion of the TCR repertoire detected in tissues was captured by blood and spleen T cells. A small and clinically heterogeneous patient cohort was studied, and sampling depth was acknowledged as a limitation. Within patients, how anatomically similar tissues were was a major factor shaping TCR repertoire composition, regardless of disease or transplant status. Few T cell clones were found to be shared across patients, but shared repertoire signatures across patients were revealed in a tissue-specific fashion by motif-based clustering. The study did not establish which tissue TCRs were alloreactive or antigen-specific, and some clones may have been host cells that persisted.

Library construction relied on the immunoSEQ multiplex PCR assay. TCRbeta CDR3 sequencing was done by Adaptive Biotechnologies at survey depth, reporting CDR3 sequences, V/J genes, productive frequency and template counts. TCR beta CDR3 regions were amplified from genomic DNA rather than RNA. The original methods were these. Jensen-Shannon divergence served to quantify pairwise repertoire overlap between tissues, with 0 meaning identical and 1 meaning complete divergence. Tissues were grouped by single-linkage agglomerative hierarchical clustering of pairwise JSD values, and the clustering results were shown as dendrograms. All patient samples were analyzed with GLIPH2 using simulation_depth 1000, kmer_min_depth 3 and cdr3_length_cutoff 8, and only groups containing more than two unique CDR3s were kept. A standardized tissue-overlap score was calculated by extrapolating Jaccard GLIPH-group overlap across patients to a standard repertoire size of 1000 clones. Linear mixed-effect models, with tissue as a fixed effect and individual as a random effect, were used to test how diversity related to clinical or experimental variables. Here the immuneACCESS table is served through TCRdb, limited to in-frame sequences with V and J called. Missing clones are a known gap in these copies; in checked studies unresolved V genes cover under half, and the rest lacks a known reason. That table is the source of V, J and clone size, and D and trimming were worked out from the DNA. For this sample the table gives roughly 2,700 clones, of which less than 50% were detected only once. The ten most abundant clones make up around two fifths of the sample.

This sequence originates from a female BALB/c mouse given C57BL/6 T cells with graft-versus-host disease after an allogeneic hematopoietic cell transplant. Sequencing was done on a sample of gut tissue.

The part of the CDR3 DNA that was read is TGTGCCAGCAGCCCTTTACTGGGGGGGTCCTATGAACAGTAC. Its product reads: CASSPLLGGSYEQY. The whole CDR3 sequence reads CASSPLLGGSYEQYF. The rearranged segments are TRBV12-1 and TRBJ2-7; TRBD2 agrees with 10 junctional bases. The missing CDR3 end, 1 residue past where the read stops, is filled in from the germline J gene. The germline V gene encodes CDR1 SGHSN and CDR2 HYEKVE. Taken from cysteine to phenylalanine, the CDR3 has 15 residues. The DNA has 42 bases, all within the CDR3, and is read from base 1. Relative to germline, V is missing 6 bases and J is missing 1 base, with 8 bases of the junction outside any gene match.